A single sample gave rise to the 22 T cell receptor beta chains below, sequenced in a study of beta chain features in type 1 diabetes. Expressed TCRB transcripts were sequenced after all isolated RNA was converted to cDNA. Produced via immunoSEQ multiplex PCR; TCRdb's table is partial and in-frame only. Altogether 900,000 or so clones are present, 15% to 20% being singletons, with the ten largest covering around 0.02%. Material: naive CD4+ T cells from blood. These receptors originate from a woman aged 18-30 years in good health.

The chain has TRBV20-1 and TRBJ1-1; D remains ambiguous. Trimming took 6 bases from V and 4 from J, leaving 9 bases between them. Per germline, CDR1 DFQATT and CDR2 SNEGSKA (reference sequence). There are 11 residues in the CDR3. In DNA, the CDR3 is TGCAGTGCCACCATTGGCACTGAAGCTTTCTTT. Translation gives CSATIGTEAFF.

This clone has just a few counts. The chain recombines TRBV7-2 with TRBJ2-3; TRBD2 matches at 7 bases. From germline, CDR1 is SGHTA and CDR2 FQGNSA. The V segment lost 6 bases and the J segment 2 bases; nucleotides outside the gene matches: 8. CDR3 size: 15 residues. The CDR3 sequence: CASREAGTFTDTQYF. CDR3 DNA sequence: TGTGCCAGCAGGGAAGCGGGAACCTTCACAGATACGCAGTATTTT.

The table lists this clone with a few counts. CDR3 in amino acids: CAHNREDEKLFF. The CDR3 bases are TGTGCCCATAACCGGGAAGATGAAAAACTGTTTTTT. The chain links TRBV28 to TRBJ1-4; D is unresolved. The CDR3 length is 12 residues. V was trimmed by 11 bases and J by 6 bases, leaving 13 bases between them. Per germline, CDR1 MDHEN and CDR2 SYDVKM.

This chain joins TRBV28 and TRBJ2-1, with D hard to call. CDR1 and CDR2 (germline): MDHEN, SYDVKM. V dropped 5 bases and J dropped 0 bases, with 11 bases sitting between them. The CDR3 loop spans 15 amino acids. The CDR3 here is CASSRRLSSYNEQFF. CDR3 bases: TGTGCCAGCAGTCGACGACTGAGCTCCTACAATGAGCAGTTCTTC.

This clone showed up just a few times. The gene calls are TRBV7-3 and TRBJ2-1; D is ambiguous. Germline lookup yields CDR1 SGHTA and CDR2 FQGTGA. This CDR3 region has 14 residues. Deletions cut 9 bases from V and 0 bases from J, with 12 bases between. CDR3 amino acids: CASARHSSYNEQFF. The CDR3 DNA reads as TGTGCCAGTGCGCGTCACAGCTCCTACAATGAGCAGTTCTTC.

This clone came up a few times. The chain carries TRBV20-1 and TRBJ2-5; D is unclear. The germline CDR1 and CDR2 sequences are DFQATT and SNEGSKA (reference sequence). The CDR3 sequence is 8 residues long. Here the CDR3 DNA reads TGCAGGCCAGTTACCCAGTACTTC. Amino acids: CRPVTQYF.

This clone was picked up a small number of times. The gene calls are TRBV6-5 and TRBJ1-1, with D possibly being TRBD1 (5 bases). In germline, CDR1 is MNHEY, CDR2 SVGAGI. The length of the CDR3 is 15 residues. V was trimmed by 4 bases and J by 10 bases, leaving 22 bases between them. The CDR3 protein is CASSSIAQGPMGAFF. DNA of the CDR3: TGTGCCAGCAGTTCGATAGCCCAGGGCCCGATGGGAGCTTTCTTT.

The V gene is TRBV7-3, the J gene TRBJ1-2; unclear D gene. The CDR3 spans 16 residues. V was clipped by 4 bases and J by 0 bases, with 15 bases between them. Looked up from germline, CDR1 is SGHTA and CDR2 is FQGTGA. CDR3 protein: CASSSPSRTANYGYTF. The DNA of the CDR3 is TGTGCCAGCAGCTCCCCAAGCCGAACAGCTAACTATGGCTACACCTTC.

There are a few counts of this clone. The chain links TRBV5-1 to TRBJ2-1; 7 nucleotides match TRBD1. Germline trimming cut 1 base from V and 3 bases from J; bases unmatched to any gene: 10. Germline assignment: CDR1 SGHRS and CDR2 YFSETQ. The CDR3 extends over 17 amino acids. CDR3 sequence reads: CASSLLQGQTFYNEQFF. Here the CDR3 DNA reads TGCGCCAGCAGCTTGCTACAGGGACAGACTTTCTACAATGAGCAGTTCTTC.

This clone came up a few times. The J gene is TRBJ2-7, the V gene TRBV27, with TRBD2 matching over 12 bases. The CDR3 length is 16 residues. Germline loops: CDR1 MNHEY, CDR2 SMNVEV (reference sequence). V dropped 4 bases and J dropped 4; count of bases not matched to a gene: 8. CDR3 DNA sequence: TGTGCCAGCAGTTCCTCGACTAGCGGGAGTAAGTACGAGCAGTACTTC. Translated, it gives CASSSSTSGSKYEQYF.

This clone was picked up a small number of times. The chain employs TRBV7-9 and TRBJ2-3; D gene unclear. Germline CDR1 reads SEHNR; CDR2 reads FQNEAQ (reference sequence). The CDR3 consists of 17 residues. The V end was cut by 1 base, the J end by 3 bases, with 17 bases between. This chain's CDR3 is CASSLVLLELSTDTQYF. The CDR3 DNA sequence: TGTGCCAGCAGCTTAGTGCTTCTAGAGCTTAGTACAGATACGCAGTATTTT.

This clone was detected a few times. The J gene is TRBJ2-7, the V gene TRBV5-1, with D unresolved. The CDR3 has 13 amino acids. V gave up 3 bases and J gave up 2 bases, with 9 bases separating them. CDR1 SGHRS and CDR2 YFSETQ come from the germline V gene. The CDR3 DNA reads TGCGCCAGCAGCTACGACTCGACCTACGAGCAGTACTTC. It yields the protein CASSYDSTYEQYF.

CDR3 protein: CASSPPGTASNTGELFF. In DNA form, the CDR3 reads TGTGCCAGCTCACCACCGGGGACGGCCTCGAACACCGGGGAGCTGTTTTTT. The chain joins TRBV18 to TRBJ2-2; TRBD1 or TRBD2 may be the D gene (5 bases each). The CDR3 runs 17 residues. The germline gives CDR1 KGHSH, CDR2 LQKENI. The V end was cut by 0 bases, the J end by 0 bases, with 11 bases between.

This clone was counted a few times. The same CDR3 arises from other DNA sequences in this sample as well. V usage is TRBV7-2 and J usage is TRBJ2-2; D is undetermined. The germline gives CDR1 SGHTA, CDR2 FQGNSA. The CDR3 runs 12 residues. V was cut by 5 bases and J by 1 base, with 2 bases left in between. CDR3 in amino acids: CASSKNTGELFF. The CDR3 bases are TGTGCCAGCAGCAAGAACACCGGGGAGCTGTTTTTT.

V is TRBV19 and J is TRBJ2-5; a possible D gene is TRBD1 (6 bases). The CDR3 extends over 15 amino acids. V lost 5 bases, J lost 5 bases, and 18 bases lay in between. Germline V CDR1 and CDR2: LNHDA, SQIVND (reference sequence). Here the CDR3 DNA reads TGTGCCAGTAGTTTTGTACAGGGTTGGGGGGAGACCCAGTACTTC. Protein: CASSFVQGWGETQYF.

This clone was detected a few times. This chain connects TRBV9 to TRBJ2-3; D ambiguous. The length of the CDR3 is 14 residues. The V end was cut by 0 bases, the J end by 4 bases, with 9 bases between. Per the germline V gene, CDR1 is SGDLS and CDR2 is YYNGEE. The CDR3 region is CASSVASNSDTQYF. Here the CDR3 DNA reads TGTGCCAGCAGCGTAGCGAGTAATTCAGATACGCAGTATTTT.

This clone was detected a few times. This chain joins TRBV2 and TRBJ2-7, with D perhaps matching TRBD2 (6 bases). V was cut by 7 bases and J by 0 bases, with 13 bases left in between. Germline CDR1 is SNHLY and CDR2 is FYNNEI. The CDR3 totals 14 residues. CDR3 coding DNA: TGTGCCAGCACTCAGGACTACAGCTCCTACGAGCAGTACTTC. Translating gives CASTQDYSSYEQYF.

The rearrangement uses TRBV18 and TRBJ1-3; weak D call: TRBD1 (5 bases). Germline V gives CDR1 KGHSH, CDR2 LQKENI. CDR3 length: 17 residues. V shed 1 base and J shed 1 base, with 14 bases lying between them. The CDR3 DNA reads TGTGCCAGCTCACCACTCGGAGGAGGGGTATCTGGAAACACCATATATTTT. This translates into CASSPLGGGVSGNTIYF.

The DNA of the CDR3 is TGTGCCAGCAGCTCTAACTCGGGACTAACCGGTGAGCAGTTCTTC. It yields the protein CASSSNSGLTGEQFF. The rearrangement links TRBV11-2 to TRBJ2-1; TRBD2 matches 7 bases. The germline V gene encodes CDR1 SGHAT and CDR2 FQNNGV. V was pared by 4 bases and J by 9 bases, with 12 bases of the junction left unmatched. CDR3 length: 15 residues.

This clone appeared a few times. The CDR3 nucleotides are TGTGCCACCAGCAGAGATCCAAGGGGCGGAGAGCAGTTCTTC. Translation gives CATSRDPRGGEQFF. The chain couples TRBV15 to TRBJ2-7, with D maybe TRBD1 (5 bases). The J call is doubtful: the DNA matches TRBJ2-1 better. From germline, CDR1 is LNHNV and CDR2 YYDKDF (reference sequence). This CDR3 comprises 14 residues.

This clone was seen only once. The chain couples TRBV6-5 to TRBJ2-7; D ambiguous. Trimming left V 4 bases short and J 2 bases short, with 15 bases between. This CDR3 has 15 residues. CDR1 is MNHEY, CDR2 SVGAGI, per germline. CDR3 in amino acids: CASSSAVRAAYEQYF. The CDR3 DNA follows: TGTGCCAGCAGTTCAGCCGTAAGGGCAGCCTACGAGCAGTACTTC.

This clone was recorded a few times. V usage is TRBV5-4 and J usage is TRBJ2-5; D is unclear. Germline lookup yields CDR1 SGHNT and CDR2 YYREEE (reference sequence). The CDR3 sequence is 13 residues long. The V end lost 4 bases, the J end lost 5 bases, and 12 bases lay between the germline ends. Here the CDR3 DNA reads TGTGCCAGCAGCCGAGACGTTGGTGAGACCCAGTACTTC. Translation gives CASSRDVGETQYF.